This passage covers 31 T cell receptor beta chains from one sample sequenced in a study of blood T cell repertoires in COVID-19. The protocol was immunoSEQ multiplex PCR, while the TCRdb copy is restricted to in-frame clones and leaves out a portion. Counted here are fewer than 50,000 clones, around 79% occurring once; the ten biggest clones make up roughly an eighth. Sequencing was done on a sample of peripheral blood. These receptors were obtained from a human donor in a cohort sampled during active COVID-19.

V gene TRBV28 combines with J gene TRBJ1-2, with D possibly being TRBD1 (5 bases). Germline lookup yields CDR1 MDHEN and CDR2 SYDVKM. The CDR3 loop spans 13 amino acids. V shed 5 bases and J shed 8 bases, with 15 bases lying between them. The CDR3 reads CASSPNRLGGYTF. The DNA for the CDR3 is TGTGCCAGCAGTCCAAACAGGCTCGGCGGCTACACCTTC.

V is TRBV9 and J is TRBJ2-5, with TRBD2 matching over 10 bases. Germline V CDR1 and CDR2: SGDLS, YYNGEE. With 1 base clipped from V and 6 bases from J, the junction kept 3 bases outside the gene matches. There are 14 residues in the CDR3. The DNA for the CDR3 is TGTGCCAGCAGCGTACTAGCGGGAGAAAAGACCCAGTACTTC. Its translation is CASSVLAGEKTQYF.

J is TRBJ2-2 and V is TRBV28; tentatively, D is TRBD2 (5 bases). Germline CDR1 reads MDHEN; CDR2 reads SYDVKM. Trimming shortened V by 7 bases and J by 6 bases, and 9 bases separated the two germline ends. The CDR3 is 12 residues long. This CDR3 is CASINSAGELFF. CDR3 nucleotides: TGTGCCAGCATTAATAGCGCCGGGGAGCTGTTTTTT.

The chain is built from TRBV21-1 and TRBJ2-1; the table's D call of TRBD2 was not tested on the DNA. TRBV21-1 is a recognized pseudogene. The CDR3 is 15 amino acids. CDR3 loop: CASSPPGLANNEQFF. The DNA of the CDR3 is TGTGCCAGCAGCCCCCCGGGACTAGCGAACAATGAGCAGTTCTTC.

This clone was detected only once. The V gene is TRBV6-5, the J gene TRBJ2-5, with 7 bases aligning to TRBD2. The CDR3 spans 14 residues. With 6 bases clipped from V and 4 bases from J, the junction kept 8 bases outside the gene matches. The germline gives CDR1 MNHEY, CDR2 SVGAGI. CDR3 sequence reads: CASSLGGGGETQYF. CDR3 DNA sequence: TGTGCCAGCAGCCTCGGTGGGGGGGGAGAGACCCAGTACTTC.

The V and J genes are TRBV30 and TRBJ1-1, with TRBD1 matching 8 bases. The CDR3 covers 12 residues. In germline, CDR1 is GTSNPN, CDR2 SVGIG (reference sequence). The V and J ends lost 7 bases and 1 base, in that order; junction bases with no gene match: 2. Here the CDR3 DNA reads TGTGCCTCCGGGACAGGGAACACTGAAGCTTTCTTT. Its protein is CASGTGNTEAFF.

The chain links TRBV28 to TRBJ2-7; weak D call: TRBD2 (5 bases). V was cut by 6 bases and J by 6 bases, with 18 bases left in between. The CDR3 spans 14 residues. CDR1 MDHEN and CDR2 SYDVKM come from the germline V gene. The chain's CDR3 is CASRRASYSLEQYF. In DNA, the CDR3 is TGTGCCAGCAGGCGGGCCTCCTATTCCCTCGAGCAGTACTTC.

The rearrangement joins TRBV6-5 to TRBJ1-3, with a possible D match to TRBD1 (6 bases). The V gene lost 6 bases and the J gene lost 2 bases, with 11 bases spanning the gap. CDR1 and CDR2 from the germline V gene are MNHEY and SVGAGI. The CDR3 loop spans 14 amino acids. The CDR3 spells CASSLGQPGNTIYF. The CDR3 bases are TGTGCCAGCAGCCTAGGACAGCCTGGAAACACCATATATTTT.

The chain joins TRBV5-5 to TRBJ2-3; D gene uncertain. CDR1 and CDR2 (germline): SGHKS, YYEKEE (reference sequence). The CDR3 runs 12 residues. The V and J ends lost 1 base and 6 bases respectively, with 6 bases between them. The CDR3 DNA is TGTGCCAGCAGCTTGACGCGGGATACGCAGTATTTT. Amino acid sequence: CASSLTRDTQYF.

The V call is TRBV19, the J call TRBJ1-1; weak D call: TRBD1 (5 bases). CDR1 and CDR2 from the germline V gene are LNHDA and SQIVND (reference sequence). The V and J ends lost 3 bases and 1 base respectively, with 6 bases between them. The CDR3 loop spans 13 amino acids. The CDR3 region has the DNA TGTGCCAGTAGTATTGACAGGAACACTGAAGCTTTCTTT. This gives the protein CASSIDRNTEAFF.

The CDR3 bases are TGTGCCAGCAGTGAAGTGAGAGGTGCAGATACGCAGTATTTT. The encoded protein is CASSEVRGADTQYF. The V gene is TRBV2, the J gene TRBJ2-3, with D unclear. The CDR3 is 14 residues long. The germline V gene has CDR1 SNHLY and CDR2 FYNNEI. With 1 base removed from V and 4 bases from J, the gap between germline ends came to 9 bases.

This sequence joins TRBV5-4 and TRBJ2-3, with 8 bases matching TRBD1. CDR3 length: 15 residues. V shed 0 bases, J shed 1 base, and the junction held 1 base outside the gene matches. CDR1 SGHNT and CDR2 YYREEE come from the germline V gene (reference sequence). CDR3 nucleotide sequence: TGTGCCAGCAGCTTGGAGGGACAGGGCACAGATACGCAGTATTTT. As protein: CASSLEGQGTDTQYF.

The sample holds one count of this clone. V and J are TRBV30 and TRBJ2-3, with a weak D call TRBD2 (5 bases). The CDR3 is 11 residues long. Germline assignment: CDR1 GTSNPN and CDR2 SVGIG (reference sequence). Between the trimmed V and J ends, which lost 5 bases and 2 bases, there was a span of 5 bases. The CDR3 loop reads CAWRDTDTQYF. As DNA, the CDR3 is TGTGCCTGGCGGGACACAGATACGCAGTATTTT.

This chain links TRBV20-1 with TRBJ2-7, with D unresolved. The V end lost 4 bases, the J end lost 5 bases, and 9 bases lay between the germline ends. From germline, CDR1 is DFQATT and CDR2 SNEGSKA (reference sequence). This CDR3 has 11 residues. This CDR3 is CSATGSHEQYF. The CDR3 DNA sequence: TGCAGTGCTACCGGGTCCCACGAGCAGTACTTC.

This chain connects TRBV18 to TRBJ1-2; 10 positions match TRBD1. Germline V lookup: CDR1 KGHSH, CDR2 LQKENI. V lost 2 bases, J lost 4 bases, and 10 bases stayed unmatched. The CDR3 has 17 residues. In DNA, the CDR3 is TGTGCCAGCTCACCAGCTACACCGGGACAGGGGAGCTATGGCTACACCTTC. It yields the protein CASSPATPGQGSYGYTF.

DNA for the CDR3: TGCAGCGTTGACGTACCAGGGTTCACCGGGGAGCTGTTTTTT. This gives the protein CSVDVPGFTGELFF. The chain has TRBV29-1 and TRBJ2-2; weak D call: TRBD1 (5 bases). With 3 bases removed from V and 4 bases from J, the gap between germline ends came to 12 bases. The V gene's germline CDR1 is SQVTM and CDR2 ANQGSEA. The CDR3 is made up of 14 amino acids.

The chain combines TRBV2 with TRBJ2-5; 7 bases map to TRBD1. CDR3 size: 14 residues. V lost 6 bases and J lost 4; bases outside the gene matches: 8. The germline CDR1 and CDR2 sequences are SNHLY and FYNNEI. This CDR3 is CASSDRVVSETQYF. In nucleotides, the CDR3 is TGTGCCAGCAGCGACAGGGTTGTGTCAGAGACCCAGTACTTC. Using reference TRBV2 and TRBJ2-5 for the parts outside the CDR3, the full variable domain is EPEVTQTPSHQVTQMGQEVILRCVPISNHLYFYWYRQILGQKVEFLVSFYNNEISEKSEIFDDQFSVERPDGSNFTLKIRSTKLEDSAMYFCASSDRVVSETQYFGPGTRLLVL.

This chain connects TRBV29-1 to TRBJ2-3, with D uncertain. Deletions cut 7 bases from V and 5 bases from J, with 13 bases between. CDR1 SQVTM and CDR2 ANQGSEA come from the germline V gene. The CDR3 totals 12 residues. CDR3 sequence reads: CSASFPGDTQYF. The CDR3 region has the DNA TGCAGCGCCTCATTCCCGGGAGATACGCAGTATTTT.

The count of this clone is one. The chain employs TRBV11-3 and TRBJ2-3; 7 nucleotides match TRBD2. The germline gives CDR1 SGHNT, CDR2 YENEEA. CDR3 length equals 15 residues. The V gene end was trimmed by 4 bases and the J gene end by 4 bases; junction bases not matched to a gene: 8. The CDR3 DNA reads TGTGCCAGCAGCTCAGGACTAGGGTCGGCAGATACGCAGTATTTT. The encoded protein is CASSSGLGSADTQYF.

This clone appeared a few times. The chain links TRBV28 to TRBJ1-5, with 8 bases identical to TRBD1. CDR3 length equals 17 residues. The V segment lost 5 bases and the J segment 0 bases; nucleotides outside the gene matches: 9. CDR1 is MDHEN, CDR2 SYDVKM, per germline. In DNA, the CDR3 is TGTGCCAGCAGTCGGACAGGGCGGGGGTATAGCAATCAGCCCCAGCATTTT. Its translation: CASSRTGRGYSNQPQHF.

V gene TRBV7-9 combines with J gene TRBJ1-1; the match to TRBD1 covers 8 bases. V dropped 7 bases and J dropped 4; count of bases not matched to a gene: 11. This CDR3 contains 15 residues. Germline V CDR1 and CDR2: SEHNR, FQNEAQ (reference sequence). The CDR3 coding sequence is TGTGCCAGCACCTCAGACAGGGGAGGAGGCACTGAAGCTTTCTTT. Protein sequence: CASTSDRGGGTEAFF.

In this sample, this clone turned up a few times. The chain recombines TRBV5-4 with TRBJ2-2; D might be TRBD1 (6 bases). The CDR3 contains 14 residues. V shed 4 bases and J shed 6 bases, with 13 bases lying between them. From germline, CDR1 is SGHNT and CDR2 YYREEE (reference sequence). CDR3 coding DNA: TGTGCCAGCAGCCTTAGGGGGTTGGCCGGGGAGCTGTTTTTT. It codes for CASSLRGLAGELFF.

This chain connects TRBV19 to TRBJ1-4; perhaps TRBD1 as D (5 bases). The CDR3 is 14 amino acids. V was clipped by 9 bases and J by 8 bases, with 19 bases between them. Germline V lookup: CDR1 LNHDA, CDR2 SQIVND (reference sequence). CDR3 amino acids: CARGEAGLGEKLFF. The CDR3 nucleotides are TGTGCCAGAGGGGAGGCGGGGTTGGGGGAAAAACTGTTTTTT.

The CDR3 sequence is CSVEDTSGADTQYF. In DNA form, the CDR3 reads TGCAGCGTTGAAGATACTAGCGGCGCAGATACGCAGTATTTT. The chain joins TRBV29-1 to TRBJ2-3; 8 bases line up with TRBD2. The germline CDR1 and CDR2 sequences are SQVTM and ANQGSEA. V lost 0 bases to trimming and J lost 4 bases; unmatched junction nucleotides: 3. This CDR3 region has 14 residues.

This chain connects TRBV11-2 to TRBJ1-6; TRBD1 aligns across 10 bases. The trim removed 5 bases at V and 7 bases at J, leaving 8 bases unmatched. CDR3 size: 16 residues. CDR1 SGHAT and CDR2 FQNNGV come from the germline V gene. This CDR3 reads CASSLRQGAVNSPLHF. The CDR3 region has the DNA TGTGCCAGCAGCCTCCGACAGGGGGCTGTGAATTCACCCCTCCACTTT.

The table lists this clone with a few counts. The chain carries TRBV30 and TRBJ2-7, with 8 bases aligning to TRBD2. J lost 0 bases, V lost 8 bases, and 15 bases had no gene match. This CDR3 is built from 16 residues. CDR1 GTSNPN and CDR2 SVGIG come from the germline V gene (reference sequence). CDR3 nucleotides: TGTGCCCTCAGCCCCCGGGGGGGCCACCTCTCCTACGAGCAGTACTTC. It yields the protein CALSPRGGHLSYEQYF.

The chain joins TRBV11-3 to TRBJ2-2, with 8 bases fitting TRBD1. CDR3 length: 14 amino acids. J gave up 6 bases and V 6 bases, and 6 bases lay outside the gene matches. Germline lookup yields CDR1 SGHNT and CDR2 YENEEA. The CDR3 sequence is CASRKQGESGELFF. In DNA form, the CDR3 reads TGTGCCAGCAGGAAACAGGGGGAGTCCGGGGAGCTGTTTTTT.

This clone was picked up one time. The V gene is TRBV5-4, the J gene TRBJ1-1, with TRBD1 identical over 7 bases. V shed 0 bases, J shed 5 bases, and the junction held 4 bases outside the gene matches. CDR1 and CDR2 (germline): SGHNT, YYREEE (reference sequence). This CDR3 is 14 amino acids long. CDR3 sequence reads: CASSLGQGETEAFF. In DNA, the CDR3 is TGTGCCAGCAGCTTGGGACAGGGAGAGACTGAAGCTTTCTTT.

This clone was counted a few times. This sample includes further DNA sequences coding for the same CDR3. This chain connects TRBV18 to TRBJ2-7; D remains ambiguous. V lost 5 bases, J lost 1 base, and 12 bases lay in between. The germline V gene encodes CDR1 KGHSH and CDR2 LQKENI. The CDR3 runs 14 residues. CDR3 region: CASSGGVGSYEQYF. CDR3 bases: TGTGCCAGCTCAGGCGGAGTTGGATCCTACGAGCAGTACTTC.

The CDR3 region has the DNA TGCGCCAGCAGCTTGGAACAGGCTAATTCACCCCTCCACTTT. Its translation is CASSLEQANSPLHF. The chain employs TRBV5-1 and TRBJ1-6; D perhaps matches TRBD1 (5 bases). Germline CDR1 is SGHRS and CDR2 is YFSETQ. CDR3 length equals 14 residues. Trimming shortened V by 0 bases and J by 6 bases, and 7 bases separated the two germline ends.

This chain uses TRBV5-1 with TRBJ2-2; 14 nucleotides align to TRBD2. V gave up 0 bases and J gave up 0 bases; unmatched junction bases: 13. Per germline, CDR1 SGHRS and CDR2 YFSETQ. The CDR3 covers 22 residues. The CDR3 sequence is CASSLVHGTSGSIFANTGELFF. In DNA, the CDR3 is TGCGCCAGCAGCTTGGTTCATGGGACTAGCGGGAGTATATTCGCGAACACCGGGGAGCTGTTTTTT.